This T cell receptor beta chain was recovered during a study of early stage breast cancer tumors. Study at large: Among roughly 12 ER+/PR+/HER2- tumors, eight were ductal, four lobular.

Blood replicates held 0.5 ug DNA, tumor or normal breast 1.5 ug, two each. Clones were sequenced by immunoSEQ multiplex PCR, and TCRdb holds only the in-frame ones, with some missing. The table includes about 72,000 clones, under 85% detected once. The CDR3 contains 15 residues. Trimming took off 3 bases at V and 3 bases at J, with 13 bases between the two ends. The germline V gene encodes CDR1 SGHNT and CDR2 YYREEE (reference sequence). Comments on this clone: Its antigen is still unknown.

The study, taken as a whole, reports: Tumors had roughly 2.4-fold higher T cell density and higher clonality than adjacent normal breast tissue. Most shared enriched TCRB sequences were commonly generated ones.

The sequence was obtained from a person in their sixties or seventies with breast cancer. Sample: blood. This chain connects TRBV5-4 to TRBJ2-1, with a possible D match to TRBD2 (5 bases). The CDR3 reads CASSSRLSDYNEQFF. The CDR3 DNA reads as TGTGCCAGCAGCTCCAGACTAAGCGACTACAATGAGCAGTTCTTC.